This is a list of T cell receptor beta chains from one sample in a study of blood T cell repertoires in COVID-19. The table came from immunoSEQ multiplex PCR; TCRdb's copy has only in-frame clones and leaves some out. The sample holds some 200,000 clones, approximately 84% seen once. The sample consisted of peripheral blood. The receptors here all came from a human donor with acute or convalescent COVID-19. The donor label of this sample is uncertain. CDR3s include the opening cysteine and the closing phenylalanine or tryptophan. Each record gives: V gene, J gene, D gene, clone size, CDR3 protein, CDR3 DNA. The D gene is left open where the match is weak. Not all rows give a size; the values are once, few, many and, for expanded clones, a class.

TRBV2	TRBJ2-2	TRBD1	.	CASINRGRGGELFF	TGTGCCAGCATTAACAGGGGGCGGGGCGGGGAGCTGTTTTTT
TRBV5-1	TRBJ2-2	TRBD2	.	CASIPGTSGGLSTGELFF	TGCGCCAGCATCCCCGGGACTAGCGGGGGCCTGTCGACCGGGGAGCTGTTTTTT
TRBV6-1	TRBJ1-3	TRBD1	.	CASSETGGGSGNTIYF	TGTGCCAGCAGTGAAACAGGGGGGGGCTCTGGAAACACCATATATTTT
TRBV2	TRBJ2-1	.	.	CASTGELYNEQFF	TGTGCCAGCACGGGAGAGCTCTACAATGAGCAGTTCTTC
TRBV2	TRBJ2-3	TRBD1	.	CASRGDRGASTDTQYF	TGTGCCAGCAGGGGGGACAGGGGGGCTAGCACAGATACGCAGTATTTT
TRBV5-1	TRBJ2-7	TRBD1	.	CASSLPGQGDEQYF	TGCGCCAGCAGCTTGCCCGGACAGGGGGACGAGCAGTACTTC
TRBV9	TRBJ2-7	.	.	CASSVGPGGPSYEQYF	TGTGCCAGCAGCGTAGGCCCAGGGGGGCCCTCCTACGAGCAGTACTTC
TRBV2	TRBJ1-4	.	.	CASRQGSNEKLFF	TGTGCCAGCAGACAGGGTAGTAATGAAAAACTGTTTTTT
TRBV6-5	TRBJ2-7	TRBD2	few	CASSPGRGTYEQYF	TGTGCCAGCAGCCCCGGGCGGGGGACCTACGAGCAGTACTTC
TRBV19	TRBJ2-4	.	.	CASSRKGAGGQENIQYF	TGTGCCAGTAGTAGGAAGGGGGCTGGGGGGCAGGAAAACATTCAGTACTTC
TRBV7-9	TRBJ1-1	.	.	CASSFSRQANTEAFF	TGTGCCAGCAGCTTCTCCCGACAAGCGAACACTGAAGCTTTCTTT
TRBV9	TRBJ1-3	.	.	CASSVVPGEGNTIYF	TGTGCCAGCAGCGTAGTACCAGGGGAGGGAAACACCATATATTTT
TRBV7-2	TRBJ2-1	TRBD2	.	CASAGGPNNEQFF	TGTGCCAGCGCGGGGGGGCCGAACAATGAGCAGTTCTTC
TRBV4-1	TRBJ2-4	TRBD1	.	CASSAEGAQAKNIQYF	TGCGCCAGCAGCGCTGAGGGGGCTCAAGCCAAAAACATTCAGTACTTC
TRBV12-3/TRBV12-4	TRBJ1-2	.	few	CATLLGGFGYTF	TGTGCCACCCTCTTAGGGGGTTTTGGCTACACCTTC
TRBV7-2	TRBJ2-7	.	.	CASSFSRGSYEQYF	TGTGCCAGCAGCTTCTCCCGGGGGTCCTACGAGCAGTACTTC
TRBV2	TRBJ2-7	TRBD2	.	CASKGLAGIEQYF	TGTGCCAGCAAGGGACTAGCGGGTATCGAGCAGTACTTC
TRBV30	TRBJ2-7	TRBD2	.	CAWSVPPSGRNEQYF	TGTGCCTGGAGTGTACCCCCTAGCGGGAGGAACGAGCAGTACTTC
TRBV30	TRBJ1-3	.	few	CAWSGVDRRSGNTIYF	TGTGCCTGGAGTGGGGTTGACAGGCGCTCTGGAAACACCATATATTTT
TRBV7-2	TRBJ2-5	TRBD1	once	CASSSRTGRETQYF	TGTGCCAGCAGCTCCCGGACAGGGAGAGAGACCCAGTACTTC
TRBV30	TRBJ2-5	.	.	CAWSSRGGLGETQYF	TGTGCCTGGAGTTCAAGGGGGGGTTTAGGGGAGACCCAGTACTTC
TRBV15	TRBJ2-1	.	.	CATSRPYNEQFF	TGTGCCACCAGCAGACCTTACAATGAGCAGTTCTTC